This T cell receptor beta chain comes out of a study of beta chain features in type 1 diabetes. Turning to the study itself: Healthy donors and patients showed comparable age, gender and cell yields. Study conclusions and caveats: Any HLA type influence on TCRB rearrangement was left unresolved here.

All of the isolated RNA was reverse transcribed, so expressed TCRB transcripts were sequenced. This table comes from immunoSEQ multiplex PCR, and its TCRdb copy is limited to in-frame clones, with some not included. The sample consists of around 500,000 clones, approximately 10% of them appearing once. Remarks on this clone: Antigen: not known.

Germline V gene data show CDR1 as SGHTA and CDR2 as FQGNSA. Trimming took off 5 bases at V and 7 bases at J, with 21 bases between the two ends. The CDR3 length is 15 residues. Input material: naive CD4+ T cells from blood. The receptor was derived from a woman younger than 35 in good health. V is TRBV7-2 and J is TRBJ2-7, with a possible D match to TRBD2 (5 bases). The CDR3, as DNA: TGTGCCAGCAGCCTAGAGAGGGCACTCCCCTCTGAGCAGTACTTC. Translation gives CASSLERALPSEQYF.